This is a list of T cell receptor beta chains from one sample in a study of blood T cell repertoires in COVID-19. Clones were read by immunoSEQ multiplex PCR, and TCRdb kept only the in-frame ones, dropping some. The profile shows roughly 87,000 clones, around 85% of them singletons. The sample consisted of peripheral blood. The receptor source for this set is a woman between 55 and 75 years old with acute or convalescent COVID-19. CDR3s include the opening cysteine and the closing phenylalanine or tryptophan. D genes are given only for firm matches. Size is omitted from some rows. Given values are once, few, many or a class for expanded clones.

>few|TRBD1|TRBV6-4|TRBJ2-7|16
CASSDPRDRGHYEQYF
TGTGCCAGCAGTGACCCCCGGGACAGGGGGCACTACGAGCAGTACTTC
>-|-|TRBV2|TRBJ2-1|15
CASSVAEGSYNEQFF
TGTGCCAGCAGTGTAGCGGAGGGGAGCTACAATGAGCAGTTCTTC
>-|-|TRBV7-8|TRBJ1-5|13
CASSLEGGQPQHF
TGTGCCAGCAGCTTAGAAGGAGGTCAGCCCCAGCATTTT
>-|-|TRBV29-1|TRBJ1-5|13
CSAQGSSNQPQHF
TGCAGCGCCCAGGGGTCGAGCAATCAGCCCCAGCATTTT
>few|TRBD1|TRBV2|TRBJ1-6|14
CASKTGQNNSPLHF
TGTGCCAGCAAGACGGGACAGAATAATTCACCCCTCCACTTT
>-|TRBD2|TRBV11-1|TRBJ2-5|15
CASSFASGGGETQYF
TGTGCCAGCAGCTTTGCTAGCGGGGGGGGAGAGACCCAGTACTTC
>-|TRBD1|TRBV5-1|TRBJ2-7|14
CASSSTGGVYEQYF
TGCGCCAGCAGCTCAACAGGGGGCGTCTACGAGCAGTACTTC
>-|-|TRBV5-1|TRBJ1-1|14
CASSIPFGDTEAFF
TGCGCCAGCAGCATACCATTTGGAGACACTGAAGCTTTCTTT
>-|-|TRBV6-5|TRBJ1-1|14
CASQYGGRNTEAFF
TGTGCCAGCCAATACGGGGGACGGAACACTGAAGCTTTCTTT
>-|-|TRBV7-3|TRBJ1-2|12
CASTMGSFGYTF
TGTGCCAGCACGATGGGCAGCTTTGGCTACACCTTC
>-|TRBD1|TRBV11-3|TRBJ2-5|15
CASSLEGQGKKTQYF
TGTGCCAGCAGCCTGGAGGGACAGGGAAAGAAGACCCAGTACTTC
>few|TRBD2|TRBV6-5|TRBJ2-4|15
CASSSGGGLEYIQYF
TGTGCCAGCAGTTCTGGCGGGGGGCTGGAATACATTCAGTACTTC
>-|TRBD1|TRBV6-5|TRBJ1-3|14
CASTQTGAGNTIYF
TGTGCCAGCACCCAGACAGGGGCTGGAAACACCATATATTTT
>-|TRBD1|TRBV2|TRBJ1-4|15
CASSTPGQGLEKLFF
TGTGCCAGCAGTACACCGGGACAGGGGTTAGAAAAACTGTTTTTT
>-|TRBD1|TRBV27|TRBJ2-2|15
CASSWGQGVAGELFF
TGTGCCAGCAGCTGGGGACAGGGGGTCGCCGGGGAGCTGTTTTTT
>-|TRBD1|TRBV28|TRBJ1-1|19
CASSSARNRGLTMNTEAFF
TGTGCCAGCAGCTCAGCTCGAAACAGGGGGCTAACCATGAACACTGAAGCTTTCTTT
>few|TRBD1|TRBV5-4|TRBJ1-4|13
CASSSGTGARLFF
TGTGCCAGCAGCTCCGGGACAGGGGCAAGACTGTTTTTT
>many|-|TRBV7-2|TRBJ1-6|16
CASSLVMGLVSSPLHF
TGTGCCAGCAGCTTAGTAATGGGGCTAGTAAGCTCACCCCTCCACTTT
>once|-|TRBV19|TRBJ2-3|16
CASSLMPLGSTDTQYF
TGTGCCAGTAGTTTAATGCCGTTGGGCAGCACAGATACGCAGTATTTT
>-|TRBD2|TRBV6-1|TRBJ2-1|16
CASSEVLAGGLNEQFF
TGTGCCAGCAGTGAAGTGCTAGCGGGGGGCCTAAATGAGCAGTTCTTC
>-|-|TRBV18|TRBJ1-5|16
CASSPKTGPSNQPQHF
TGTGCCAGCTCACCTAAGACTGGTCCAAGCAATCAGCCCCAGCATTTT
>-|-|TRBV2|TRBJ1-4|13
CASREQGVEKLFF
TGTGCCAGCAGAGAACAGGGCGTAGAAAAACTGTTTTTT
>-|-|TRBV11-2|TRBJ1-4|12
CASSHRVAKLFF
TGTGCCAGCAGTCACAGGGTGGCGAAACTGTTTTTT
>-|TRBD2|TRBV3-1/TRBV3-2|TRBJ2-2|13
CATKTSGNGELFF
TGTGCCACCAAGACTAGCGGTAACGGGGAGCTGTTTTTT
>-|TRBD1|TRBV7-2|TRBJ2-7|15
CASSAGTGVRYEQYF
TGTGCCAGCAGCGCAGGGACAGGGGTTCGCTACGAGCAGTACTTC
>-|TRBD2|TRBV7-6|TRBJ2-2|17
CASSLAAGGTDTGELFF
TGTGCCAGCAGCTTAGCAGCGGGGGGGACGGACACCGGGGAGCTGTTTTTT
>-|-|TRBV2|TRBJ2-1|15
CASKADRSSYNEQFF
TGTGCCAGCAAAGCCGACAGGAGCTCCTACAATGAGCAGTTCTTC
>-|TRBD1|TRBV4-3|TRBJ1-2|15
CASSQDRAGGYGYTF
TGCGCCAGCAGCCAAGATAGGGCAGGGGGTTATGGCTACACCTTC
>many|TRBD2|TRBV28|TRBJ2-7|14
CASSLVLAGIEQYF
TGTGCCAGCAGTTTAGTACTAGCGGGGATCGAGCAGTACTTC
>-|TRBD1|TRBV12-3/TRBV12-4|TRBJ1-1|11
CASTGDTEAFF
TGTGCCAGTACAGGGGACACTGAAGCTTTCTTT
>-|-|TRBV5-5|TRBJ1-1|15
CASSLGDNLNTEAFF
TGTGCCAGCAGCTTGGGGGACAACCTGAACACTGAAGCTTTCTTT
>-|-|TRBV11-3|TRBJ2-3|18
CASSLDTPGTGGGDTQYF
TGTGCCAGCAGCTTAGATACCCCCGGGACTGGCGGAGGAGATACGCAGTATTTT
>-|-|TRBV4-3|TRBJ1-6|16
CASSQVRGSKNSPLHF
TGCGCCAGCAGCCAGGTACGGGGTTCGAAAAATTCACCCCTCCACTTT
>-|-|TRBV30|TRBJ1-2|12
CAWTSGPYGCTF
TGTGCCTGGACCTCAGGGCCCTATGGCTGCACCTTC
>-|-|TRBV7-9|TRBJ2-2|14
CASSSDSNTGELFF
TGTGCCAGCAGCTCGGACAGCAACACCGGGGAGCTGTTTTTT
>-|TRBD2|TRBV3-1/TRBV3-2|TRBJ2-7|15
CASSQIAGGPYEQYF
TGTGCCAGCAGCCAGATAGCGGGGGGGCCCTACGAGCAGTACTTC
>-|-|TRBV27|TRBJ2-5|12
CASSTADRTQYF
TGTGCCAGCAGCACTGCGGATCGGACCCAGTACTTC
>-|TRBD2|TRBV4-3|TRBJ2-7|15
CASSQDPRGGDEQYF
TGCGCCAGCAGCCAAGATCCCCGGGGGGGTGATGAGCAGTACTTC
>-|-|TRBV18|TRBJ1-1|14
CASSPARENTEAFF
TGTGCCAGCTCACCAGCTCGGGAGAACACTGAAGCTTTCTTT
>-|-|TRBV29-1|TRBJ1-1|13
CSVGWGRGTEAFF
TGCAGCGTTGGTTGGGGGCGCGGGACTGAAGCTTTCTTT
>-|TRBD2|TRBV12-5|TRBJ2-2|15
CASALQRGNTGELFF
TGTGCTAGTGCCTTGCAGCGGGGGAACACCGGGGAGCTGTTTTTT
>-|-|TRBV4-1|TRBJ2-5|13
CASSQSPQELQYF
TGCGCCAGCAGCCAATCACCCCAAGAACTCCAGTACTTC